This TCR beta chain was profiled in a study of radiotherapy plus CTLA-4 blockade in lung cancer. Regarding the study as a whole: Once radiotherapy plus ipilimumab had been given, TCR clones derived from tumor expanded in blood.

The CDR3 runs 13 residues. The germline CDR1 and CDR2 sequences are SGHTA and FQGNSA. Between the trimmed V and J ends, which lost 7 bases and 3 bases, there was a span of 11 bases. As for this clone: Its specificity is not known.

Profiling relied on immunoSEQ multiplex PCR, and the TCRdb table lists in-frame clones only, not all of them. Counted here are 45,000 to 55,000 clones, about 88% occurring once; the ten biggest clones make up 6% to 8.5%. This TCR was recovered from a human donor with non-small cell lung cancer whose response to radiotherapy plus ipilimumab could not be evaluated. Sequencing was performed on peripheral blood, taken from a patient treated with radiotherapy plus ipilimumab. The J gene is TRBJ2-3, the V gene TRBV7-2, with a possible D match to TRBD2 (6 bases). As DNA, the CDR3 is TGTGCCAGCAACCCAGGAGGGACAGATACGCAGTATTTT. Translating it yields CASNPGGTDTQYF.